This T cell receptor (beta chain) was identified during a study of Graves' ophthalmopathy and Graves' hyperthyroidism. Study-wide background: The study drew peripheral blood at initial diagnosis, before any treatment.

RNA served as the template for amplifying TCR beta CDR3 regions. An initial RT-PCR round employing HTBI primers preceded a second-round multiplex PCR. MiXCR, run by TCRdb on the multiplex PCR reads, gives a single entry per CDR3 protein. The sample yields about 500,000 distinct CDR3 sequences, approximately 15% seen once. This clonotype was seen many times. Trimming removed 6 bases at V and 7 bases at J, with 15 bases between. This CDR3 is built from 13 residues. The rearrangement joins TRBV12-3 or TRBV12-4 to TRBJ1-2, with a possible D match to TRBD1 (5 bases). The receptor comes from a woman in her 30s with Graves' ophthalmopathy. Sequencing input: blood. DNA of the CDR3: TGTGCCAGCAGAGCCTTGACAGTCGGTGGCTACACCTTC. It yields the protein CASRALTVGGYTF.